This T cell receptor (beta chain) appears in the sequencing data of a study of post-analysis software for immune sequencing data. On this clonotype: Its antigen is not known.

Whole-study results and caveats: Comparison of patients with controls showed roughly five TRBV segments more frequent in patients, TRBV5-6, TRBV5-1 and TRBV20-1 among them.

This CDR3 is 17 amino acids long. Germline lookup yields CDR1 SNHLY and CDR2 FYNNEI. After removal of 8 bases from V and 6 bases from J, the junction contained 20 bases not matched to a gene. Unique molecular identifiers were present in the TCR beta cDNA libraries. Via MiXCR, TCRdb re-called the PCR reads, giving one row per CDR3 protein. The sample lists some 700,000 distinct CDR3 sequences; approximately 59% were seen once. The sequencing sample was made of blood. The V and J genes are TRBV2 and TRBJ2-3; 7 bases fit TRBD2. This receptor was identified in a girl aged 2 to 9 with multiple sclerosis. The CDR3 here is CASLGRPSGGRVDTQYF. The CDR3 DNA sequence: TGTGCCAGCCTCGGCAGGCCTAGCGGAGGGAGGGTTGATACGCAGTATTTT. The full variable domain, rest sourced from reference TRBV2 and TRBJ2-3, is EPEVTQTPSHQVTQMGQEVILRCVPISNHLYFYWYRQILGQKVEFLVSFYNNEISEKSEIFDDQFSVERPDGSNFTLKIRSTKLEDSAMYFCASLGRPSGGRVDTQYFGPGTRLTVL.